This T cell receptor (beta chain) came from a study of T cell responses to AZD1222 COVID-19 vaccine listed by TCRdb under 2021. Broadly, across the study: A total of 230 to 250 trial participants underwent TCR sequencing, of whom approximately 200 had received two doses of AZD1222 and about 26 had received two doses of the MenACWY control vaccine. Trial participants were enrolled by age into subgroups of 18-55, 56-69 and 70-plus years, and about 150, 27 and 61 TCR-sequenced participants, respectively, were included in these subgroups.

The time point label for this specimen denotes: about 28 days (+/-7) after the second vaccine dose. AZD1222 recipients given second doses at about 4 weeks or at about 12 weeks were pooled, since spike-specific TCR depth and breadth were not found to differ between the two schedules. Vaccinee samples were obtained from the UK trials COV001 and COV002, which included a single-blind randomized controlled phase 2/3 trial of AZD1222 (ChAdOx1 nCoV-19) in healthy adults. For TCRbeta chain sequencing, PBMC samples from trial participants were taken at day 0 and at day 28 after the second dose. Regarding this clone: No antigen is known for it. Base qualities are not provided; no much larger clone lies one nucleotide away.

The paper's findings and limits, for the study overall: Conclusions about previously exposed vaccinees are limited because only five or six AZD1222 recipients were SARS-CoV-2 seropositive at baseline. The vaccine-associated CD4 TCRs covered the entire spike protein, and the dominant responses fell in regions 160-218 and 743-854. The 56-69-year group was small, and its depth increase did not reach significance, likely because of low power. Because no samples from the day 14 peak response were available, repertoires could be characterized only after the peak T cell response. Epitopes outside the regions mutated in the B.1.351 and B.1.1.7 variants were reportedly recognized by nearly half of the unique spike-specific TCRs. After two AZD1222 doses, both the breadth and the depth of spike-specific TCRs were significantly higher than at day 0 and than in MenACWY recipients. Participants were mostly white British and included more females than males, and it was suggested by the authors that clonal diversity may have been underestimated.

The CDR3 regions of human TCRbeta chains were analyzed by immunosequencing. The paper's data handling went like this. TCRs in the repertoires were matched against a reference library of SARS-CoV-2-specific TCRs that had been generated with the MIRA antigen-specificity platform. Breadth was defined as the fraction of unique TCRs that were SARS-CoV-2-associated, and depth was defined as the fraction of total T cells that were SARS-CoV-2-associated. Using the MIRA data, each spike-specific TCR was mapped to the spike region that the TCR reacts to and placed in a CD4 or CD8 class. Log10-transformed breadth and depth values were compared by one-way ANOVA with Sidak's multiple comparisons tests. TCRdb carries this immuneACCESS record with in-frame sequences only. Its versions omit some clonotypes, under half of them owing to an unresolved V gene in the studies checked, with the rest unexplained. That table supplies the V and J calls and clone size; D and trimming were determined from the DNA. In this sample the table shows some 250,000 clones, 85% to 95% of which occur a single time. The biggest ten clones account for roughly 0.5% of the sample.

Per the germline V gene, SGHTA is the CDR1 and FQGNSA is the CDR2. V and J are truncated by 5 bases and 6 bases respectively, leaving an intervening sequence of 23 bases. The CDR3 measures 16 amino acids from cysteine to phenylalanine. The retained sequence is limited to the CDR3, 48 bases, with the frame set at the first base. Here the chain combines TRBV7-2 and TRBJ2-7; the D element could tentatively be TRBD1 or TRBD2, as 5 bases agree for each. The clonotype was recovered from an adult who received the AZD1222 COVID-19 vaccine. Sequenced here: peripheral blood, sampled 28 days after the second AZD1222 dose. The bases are TGTGCCAGCAGCGAGCCACCGGGGCCCATTACGAGCGAGCAGTACTTC. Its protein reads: CASSEPPGPITSEQYF.